This TCR beta chain was retrieved from a study of shared clonotypes between healthy human individuals. The donor population consisted of healthy HIV-negative adults with no recent acute infections or vaccinations. The donor cohort consisted entirely of Caucasian adults residing in Nashville, Tennessee. This CDR3 spans 16 amino acids. Germline V gives CDR1 MDHEN, CDR2 SYDVKM. J gave up 3 bases and V 6 bases, and 8 bases lay outside the gene matches. Unsorted PBMC DNA sequencing spanned ten immunoSEQ deep assay plates. Generated by immunoSEQ multiplex PCR, the TCRdb table keeps only in-frame clones and is missing some. The repertoire holds about 490,000 clones, with 76% as singletons.

The sample comprised PBMCs. The J gene is TRBJ2-2, the V gene TRBV28, with TRBD2 identical over 9 bases. This sequence originates from a woman aged 40 to 50 in good health. Some clones in this sample may be carry-over from other donors' samples. DNA for the CDR3: TGTGCCAGCAGGGGGACCGGGACTAGCTACACCGGGGAGCTGTTTTTT. It encodes CASRGTGTSYTGELFF.